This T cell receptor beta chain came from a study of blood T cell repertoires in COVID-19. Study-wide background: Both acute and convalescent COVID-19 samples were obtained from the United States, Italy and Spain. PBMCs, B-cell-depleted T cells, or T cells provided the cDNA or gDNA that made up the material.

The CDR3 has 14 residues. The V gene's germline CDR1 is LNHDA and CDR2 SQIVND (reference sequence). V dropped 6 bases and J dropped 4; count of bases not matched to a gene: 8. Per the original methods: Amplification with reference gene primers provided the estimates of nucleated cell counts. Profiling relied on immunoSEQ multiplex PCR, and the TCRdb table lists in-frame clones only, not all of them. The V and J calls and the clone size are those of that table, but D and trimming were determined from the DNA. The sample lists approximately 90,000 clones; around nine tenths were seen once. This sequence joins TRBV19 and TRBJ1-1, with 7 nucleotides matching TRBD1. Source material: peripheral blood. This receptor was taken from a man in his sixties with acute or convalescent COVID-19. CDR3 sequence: CASSHRGFSTEAFF. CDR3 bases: TGTGCCAGTAGCCACAGGGGATTTAGCACTGAAGCTTTCTTT.